The sequence of this TCR beta chain was determined in a study of identical twins. Study outcomes and limitations: Cross-sectional statistical analysis was relied on for the conclusions, without the same donors being followed. Models came in too low on out-of-frame TCR alpha sharing in monozygotic twins.

CDR3 length equals 14 residues. The germline gives CDR1 LGHDT, CDR2 YNNKEL (reference sequence). Regarding this clonotype: The antigen is unknown. A much bigger clone sits one base away, suggesting this may be a read error.

A universal primer site was created by template switching, with the cDNA bearing unique molecular identifiers. Each CDR3 protein is one row after TCRdb ran MiXCR on the 5' RACE reads. This sample has around 300,000 distinct CDR3 sequences, with roughly 8.6% found just once. The same data also contributed to another study, on yellow fever vaccine responses in identical twins.

The TCR sequence derives from a woman under 30 in good health. The chain is built from TRBV3-1 and TRBJ2-1; D ambiguous. Sequencing input: memory (CD45RO+) T cells sorted from blood. CDR3 protein: CASSQGRFYNKQFF. CDR3 DNA sequence: TGTGCCAGCAGCCAAGGAAGGTTCTACAATAAGCAGTTCTTC.